The next 23 T cell receptor beta chains were all read from a single sample in a study of T cells after yellow fever vaccination. One entry per CDR3 protein, called by TCRdb with MiXCR from the 5' RACE reads. The sample comprises over 300,000 distinct CDR3 sequences, 3.6% of which are singletons, and 20% to 25% rests with the top ten. This specimen consisted of PBMCs, obtained on the day of the yellow fever booster vaccination. These receptors were taken from a man between 18 and 29 years old who received the YFV17D yellow fever vaccine.

This clonotype was seen more than once but under ten times. The rearrangement links TRBV12-3 or TRBV12-4 to TRBJ2-3; a weak D match, TRBD2 (7 bases). Trimming shortened V by 6 bases and J by 9 bases, and 19 bases separated the two germline ends. The CDR3 sequence is 14 residues long. The CDR3 coding sequence is TGTGCCAGCAGCCTCTCGGGGGGCCAACCGACGCAGTATTTT. This gives the protein CASSLSGGQPTQYF.

V is TRBV7-2 and J is TRBJ2-2; D ambiguous. The CDR3 sequence is 13 residues long. Germline CDR1 and CDR2: SGHTA and FQGNSA. V was trimmed by 9 bases and J by 8 bases, leaving 16 bases between them. CDR3 loop: CASTPQYKGELFF. CDR3 nucleotides: TGTGCCAGTACCCCCCAGTACAAAGGGGAGCTGTTTTTT.

This clonotype was seen ten or more times. The chain uses TRBV4-1 and TRBJ2-2, with 8 bases that match TRBD1. Trimming at V came to 2 bases and at J to 9 bases, leaving 11 bases not matched to a gene. Per germline, CDR1 MGHRA and CDR2 YSYEKL. The CDR3 consists of 16 residues. The CDR3 DNA is TGCGCCAGCAGCCAAATGAGGGCAGGGGGCATGAGGGAGCTGTTTTTT. This gives the protein CASSQMRAGGMRELFF.

There are many counts of this clonotype. In nucleotides, the CDR3 is TGCAGTGCTAGAGATCTGGGTAGGGCTCCAGATACGCAGTATTTT. This encodes CSARDLGRAPDTQYF. The rearrangement joins TRBV20-1 to TRBJ2-3, with D unresolved. This CDR3 region has 15 residues. V lost 0 bases to trimming and J lost 4 bases, with 14 bases between them. CDR1 DFQATT and CDR2 SNEGSKA come from the germline V gene (reference sequence).

This clonotype was seen ten or more times. V gene TRBV4-1 combines with J gene TRBJ2-7; D might be TRBD1 (7 bases). Trimming removed 4 bases from V and 3 bases from J, with 13 bases in between. This CDR3 contains 14 residues. Germline V gene data show CDR1 as MGHRA and CDR2 as YSYEKL. The CDR3 DNA follows: TGCGCCAGCAGCCCCGCGGGACAGAGCTACGAGCAGTACGTC. Amino acid sequence: CASSPAGQSYEQYV.

This clonotype was recorded at least ten times. This chain links TRBV19 with TRBJ1-1; D gene uncertain. Trimming stripped 3 bases from V and 5 bases from J, with 10 bases between. The CDR3 totals 13 residues. CDR1 is LNHDA, CDR2 SQIVND, per germline (reference sequence). CDR3 sequence (DNA): TGTGCCAGTAGTATTAGTGGGGAAACTGAAGCTTTCTTT. Translating gives CASSISGETEAFF. Filled out from reference TRBV19 and TRBJ1-1, the complete variable domain reads DGGITQSPKYLFRKEGQNVTLSCEQNLNHDAMYWYRQDPGQGLRLIYYSQIVNDFQKGDIAEGYSVSREKKESFPLTVTSAQKNPTAFYLCASSISGETEAFFGQGTRLTVV.

V and J are TRBV10-3 and TRBJ2-7; D not certain. CDR3 length equals 14 residues. CDR1 ENHRY and CDR2 SYGVKD come from the germline V gene. Between the trimmed V and J ends, which lost 1 base and 3 bases, there was a span of 10 bases. The CDR3 protein is CAISELAGNYEQYF. The CDR3 region has the DNA TGTGCCATCAGTGAGTTGGCAGGAAACTACGAGCAGTACTTC.

This clonotype has only a few counts. The genes are TRBV7-3 and TRBJ2-3, with 9 nucleotides matching TRBD2. The CDR3 sequence is 16 residues long. The germline gives CDR1 SGHTA, CDR2 FQGTGA. Germline trimming cut 5 bases from V and 1 base from J; bases unmatched to any gene: 7. The CDR3 sequence is CASSRSSGEGTDTQYF. For the CDR3, the DNA is TGTGCCAGCAGCCGATCTAGCGGGGAAGGCACAGATACGCAGTATTTT. Full variable domain (outside the CDR3, taken from reference TRBV7-3 and TRBJ2-3): GAGVSQTPSNKVTEKGKYVELRCDPISGHTALYWYRQSLGQGPEFLIYFQGTGAADDSGLPNDRFFAVRPEGSVSTLKIQRTERGDSAVYLCASSRSSGEGTDTQYFGPGTRLTVL.

This clonotype was seen a handful of times. The V and J genes are TRBV7-9 and TRBJ2-2; TRBD2 matches 9 bases. Germline V gene lookup returns CDR1 SEHNR and CDR2 FQNEAQ (reference sequence). Unmatched junction bases numbered 11, after V lost 5 bases and J lost 7 bases. The CDR3 runs 16 residues. CDR3 DNA sequence: TGTGCCAGCAGCCCTCCCCGGGCGGGAGGGAACGGGGAGCTGTTTTTT. Its protein is CASSPPRAGGNGELFF.

The table lists this clonotype with many counts. J is TRBJ2-7 and V is TRBV5-1; the match to TRBD1 covers 8 bases. Germline-derived CDR1 and CDR2 are SGHRS and YFSETQ. J lost 5 bases, V lost 2 bases, and 9 bases had no gene match. This CDR3 comprises 15 residues. The CDR3, as DNA: TGCGCCAGCAGCTTCTACCCTGGACAGGGCGACGAGCAGTACGTC. This translates into CASSFYPGQGDEQYV.

A few counts support this clonotype. This chain uses TRBV29-1 with TRBJ1-2; the D gene is possibly TRBD1 (5 bases). CDR1 is SQVTM and CDR2 is ANQGSEA in the germline V gene. CDR3 size: 16 residues. Trimming cost V 2 bases and J 8 bases, with 24 bases left between them. The CDR3 here is CSVEPLGGNILSGYTF. CDR3 nucleotides: TGCAGCGTTGAACCCCTCGGGGGGAACATCCTCTCCGGCTACACCTTC.

This clonotype was counted at least ten times. The rearrangement joins TRBV20-1 to TRBJ2-3; the D is unclear. CDR1 is DFQATT, CDR2 SNEGSKA, per germline (reference sequence). Trimming stripped 6 bases from V and 2 bases from J, with 12 bases between. The CDR3 totals 13 residues. The CDR3 region is CSAFLGFTDTQYF. The CDR3, as DNA: TGCAGTGCCTTTCTAGGTTTCACAGATACGCAGTATTTT.

V is TRBV20-1 and J is TRBJ2-3, with 8 bases identical to TRBD2. Germline V gene lookup returns CDR1 DFQATT and CDR2 SNEGSKA (reference sequence). The CDR3 covers 13 residues. Trimming at V came to 3 bases and at J to 4 bases, leaving 3 bases not matched to a gene. CDR3: CSASRGGADTQYF. DNA for the CDR3: TGCAGTGCTAGTCGGGGGGGCGCAGATACGCAGTATTTT.

This CDR3 reads CASEGTSGNYEQYF. CDR3 sequence (DNA): TGTGCCAGCGAGGGGACTAGCGGAAACTACGAGCAGTACTTC. The genes are TRBV3-1 and TRBJ2-7; 11 bases agree with TRBD2. The CDR3 runs to 14 residues. From germline, CDR1 is LGHDT and CDR2 YNNKEL (reference sequence). After removal of 8 bases from V and 3 bases from J, the junction contained 6 bases not matched to a gene.

The chain couples TRBV7-2 to TRBJ1-6; the D is unclear. From germline, CDR1 is SGHTA and CDR2 FQGNSA. V was cut by 4 bases and J by 5 bases, with 12 bases left in between. The CDR3 spans 15 residues. CDR3 DNA sequence: TGTGCCAGCAGCTCAGCAGGCAGCAATAATTCACCCCTCCACTTT. Encoded protein: CASSSAGSNNSPLHF. Filled out from reference TRBV7-2 and TRBJ1-6, the complete variable domain reads GAGVSQSPSNKVTEKGKDVELRCDPISGHTALYWYRQSLGQGLEFLIYFQGNSAPDKSGLPSDRFSAERTGGSVSTLTIQRTQQEDSAVYLCASSSAGSNNSPLHFGNGTRLTVT.

This clonotype was counted at least ten times. The chain links TRBV12-3 or TRBV12-4 to TRBJ2-5; 9 bases match TRBD2. The CDR3 extends over 15 amino acids. V was pared by 3 bases and J by 2 bases, with 4 bases of the junction left unmatched. The CDR3 sequence is CASSFIAGVQETQYF. The CDR3 DNA reads TGTGCCAGCAGTTTTATAGCGGGGGTTCAAGAGACCCAGTACTTC.

This clonotype was found a few times. The V gene is TRBV29-1, the J gene TRBJ2-1, with D hard to call. CDR3 length: 13 amino acids. With 1 base removed from V and 5 bases from J, the gap between germline ends came to 9 bases. Germline V gene data show CDR1 as SQVTM and CDR2 as ANQGSEA. The CDR3 sequence is CSVEGGANNEQFF. The CDR3 region has the DNA TGCAGCGTTGAAGGCGGAGCCAACAATGAGCAGTTCTTC.

This clonotype was detected many times. The chain is built from TRBV5-1 and TRBJ2-3; TRBD2 matches 8 bases. The J segment lost 2 bases and the V segment lost 4 bases, leaving 6 bases of the junction unmatched. CDR1 and CDR2 from the germline V gene are SGHRS and YFSETQ. CDR3 length: 15 amino acids. CDR3 in amino acids: CASSKGLDDTDTQYF. The CDR3 DNA reads TGCGCCAGCAGCAAGGGACTAGACGACACAGATACGCAGTATTTT.

The sample holds many counts of this clonotype. V and J are TRBV7-2 and TRBJ1-2; D not certain. The CDR3 consists of 15 residues. V gave up 6 bases and J gave up 3 bases, with 17 bases separating them. Germline V gene data show CDR1 as SGHTA and CDR2 as FQGNSA. CDR3 bases: TGTGCCAGCAGTCCCGGGTGGGGAGGAGACTATGGCTACACCTTC. Translation: CASSPGWGGDYGYTF. Looking up the rest from reference TRBV7-2 and TRBJ1-2 gives the full variable domain: GAGVSQSPSNKVTEKGKDVELRCDPISGHTALYWYRQSLGQGLEFLIYFQGNSAPDKSGLPSDRFSAERTGGSVSTLTIQRTQQEDSAVYLCASSPGWGGDYGYTFGSGTRLTVV.

The table lists this clonotype with many counts. The CDR3 DNA reads as TGCAGTGCTTTACCTAGTCCCTTCGCCGGGGAGCTGTTTTTT. It specifies CSALPSPFAGELFF. The rearrangement joins TRBV20-1 to TRBJ2-2; D not resolved. CDR3 length: 14 amino acids. Trimming took off 5 bases at V and 6 bases at J, with 16 bases between the two ends. Germline V lookup: CDR1 DFQATT, CDR2 SNEGSKA (reference sequence).

There are many counts of this clonotype. This chain connects TRBV23-1 to TRBJ1-1; 7 bases map to TRBD1. TRBV23-1 falls under the ORF class, with uncertain function. The CDR3 length is 14 residues. The ends lost 7 bases at V and 7 bases at J; junction bases unmatched: 12. CDR3 in amino acids: CASKIWDSPLEAFF. CDR3 coding DNA: TGCGCCAGCAAAATATGGGACAGCCCCCTTGAAGCTTTCTTT.

This chain joins TRBV4-2 and TRBJ1-6; no firm D call. Trimming stripped 0 bases from V and 8 bases from J, with 5 bases between. This CDR3 region has 13 residues. The germline CDR1 and CDR2 sequences are LGHNA and YNFKEQ. In DNA form, the CDR3 reads TGTGCCAGCAGCCAAGAGATGGATTCACCCCTCCACTTT. Its translation is CASSQEMDSPLHF.

The sample holds many counts of this clonotype. The chain couples TRBV7-2 to TRBJ2-2; D is ambiguous. CDR3 length equals 16 residues. Germline assignment: CDR1 SGHTA and CDR2 FQGNSA. V lost 1 base and J 1 base, leaving 10 bases between the germline ends. The CDR3 nucleotides read TGTGCCAGCAGCTTAGGCTCTATTTTGAACACCGGGGAGCTGTTTTTT. Residues: CASSLGSILNTGELFF. Full variable domain (missing parts from reference TRBV7-2 and TRBJ2-2): GAGVSQSPSNKVTEKGKDVELRCDPISGHTALYWYRQSLGQGLEFLIYFQGNSAPDKSGLPSDRFSAERTGGSVSTLTIQRTQQEDSAVYLCASSLGSILNTGELFFGEGSRLTVL.